This TCR beta chain was profiled in a study of tumor and adjacent non-tumor tissue in lung cancer. There are 16 residues in the CDR3. Germline V lookup: CDR1 SGHAT, CDR2 FQNNGV. The library came from three nested PCR rounds adapted from ARM-PCR protocols. TCRdb processed the multiplex PCR reads anew with MiXCR; each CDR3 protein has one entry. This table has some 80,000 distinct CDR3 sequences, around 70% appearing once. No cell sorting was done before RNA was extracted from the tissue. The count of this clonotype is one. At one end, the junction sequence differs from germline, possibly due to a read error.

The sequenced sample consisted of lung tumor tissue. The receptor's source is a woman between 40 and 55 years old with non-small cell lung cancer. The chain recombines TRBV11-2 with TRBJ2-7; D uncertain. As DNA, the CDR3 is TGTGCCAGCAGCCCCCTCTGTGGGCAGTGGTACTACGAGCAATACTTC. Encoded protein: CASSPLCGQWYYEQYF.